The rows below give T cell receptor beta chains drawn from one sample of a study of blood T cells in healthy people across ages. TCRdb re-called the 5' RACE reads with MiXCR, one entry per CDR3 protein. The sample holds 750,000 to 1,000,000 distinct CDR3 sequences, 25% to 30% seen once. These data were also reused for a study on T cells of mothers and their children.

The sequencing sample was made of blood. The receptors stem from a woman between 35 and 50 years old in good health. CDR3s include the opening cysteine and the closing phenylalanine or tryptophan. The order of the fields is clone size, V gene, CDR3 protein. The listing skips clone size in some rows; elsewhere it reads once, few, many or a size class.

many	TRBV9	CASSLMGTGANVLTF
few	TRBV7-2	CASSLDRGGIYTQYF
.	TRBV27	CASSLNAGSLAKNIQYF
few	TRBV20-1	CSARDMPSVTYEQYF
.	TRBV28	CASSYITGPRGYTF
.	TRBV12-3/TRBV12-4	CASSLEGIRAFF
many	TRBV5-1	CASSQLGTQYF
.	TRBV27	CASSLSTPSSYNEQYF
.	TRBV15	CATSRDGPYEQYF
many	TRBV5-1	CASSLSAGGNTEAFF
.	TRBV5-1	CASGTSGGLSSYNEQYF
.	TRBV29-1	CSVESGFYNEQYF
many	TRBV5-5	CASSQTRLAGQETQYF
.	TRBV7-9	CASSLVTPVGEQFF
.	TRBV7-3	CASSLKGRDLLNYGYTF
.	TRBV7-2	CASSLQTRGVEQFF
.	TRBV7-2	CASSPRMKGPEQFF
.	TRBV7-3	CASSLSPPTDTQYF
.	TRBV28	CASTWGREETQYFRPGTEAFF
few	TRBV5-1	CASSLVTQRPEKLFF
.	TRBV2	CASSSGTDMETQYF
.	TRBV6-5	CASSYSAADTQYF
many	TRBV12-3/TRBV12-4	CATRTGENSPLHF
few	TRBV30	CACETSGTVYGYTF
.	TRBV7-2	CASGSHAPVWTGELFF
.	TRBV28	CATYYPGGKGYGYTF
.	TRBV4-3	CASSQESARARGVANEQFF
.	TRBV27	CASRQRDRSYEQYF
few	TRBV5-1	CASSSGGQINGYTF
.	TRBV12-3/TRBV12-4	CASNPGSREEEKLFF
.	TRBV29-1	CSAGQFAGVGYTF
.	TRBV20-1	CSARSNREGNEQFF
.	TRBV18	CASSPTGGFNEKLFF
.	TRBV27	CASQWGHGQPQHF
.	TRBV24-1	CATSPVGRQGIPTPLLEQYF
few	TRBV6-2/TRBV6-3	CASSYSAPTDTQYF
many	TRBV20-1	CSARAETGGRQPQHF
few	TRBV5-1	CASSLAVGGDETQYF
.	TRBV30	CALQSGTPNTEAFF
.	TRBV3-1	CASSTKSNTEAFF
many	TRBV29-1	CSSGTGSNYGYTF
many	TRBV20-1	CSAYDSGGGTEAFF